What follows are 23 T cell receptor beta chains derived from one specimen sequenced in a study of cytomegalovirus exposure and HLA in healthy donors. It was with 60 Vbeta and 13 Jbeta primers that the PCR ran. Repertoires were generated with immunoSEQ multiplex PCR, while TCRdb's copy carries only in-frame clones and drops some. The sample records approximately 92,000 clones, about 71% being singletons. Sequencing was done on a sample of PBMCs. The receptors were sampled from a man aged 55 to 70 in good health and CMV-seronegative.

This clone was observed a few times. The chain is built from TRBV19 and TRBJ1-1, with 8 nucleotides matching TRBD1. CDR1 LNHDA and CDR2 SQIVND come from the germline V gene (reference sequence). V shed 5 bases, J shed 10 bases, and the junction held 6 bases outside the gene matches. The CDR3 consists of 12 residues. CDR3 bases: TGTGCCAGTAGTTTCCCCGACAGGGGAGCTTTCTTT. Protein sequence: CASSFPDRGAFF.

This rearrangement joins TRBV11-2 to TRBJ2-7; 7 positions agree with TRBD1. There are 14 residues in the CDR3. Germline CDR1 reads SGHAT; CDR2 reads FQNNGV. V lost 8 bases to trimming and J lost 2 bases; unmatched junction nucleotides: 9. The CDR3 DNA follows: TGTGCCAGCGAAGAGACAGGGCGTCCCTACGAGCAGTACTTC. This sequence encodes CASEETGRPYEQYF.

The chain carries TRBV19 and TRBJ1-1, with TRBD1 as a possible D gene (5 bases). The V gene's germline CDR1 is LNHDA and CDR2 SQIVND (reference sequence). Between the trimmed V and J ends, which lost 3 bases and 3 bases, there was a span of 11 bases. The CDR3 contains 14 residues. CDR3 residues: CASSIPGGHTEAFF. Written as DNA, the CDR3 is TGTGCCAGTAGTATCCCCGGGGGTCACACTGAAGCTTTCTTT.

This clone was detected a few times. The chain employs TRBV11-2 and TRBJ2-1, with D maybe TRBD2 (6 bases). CDR3 size: 15 residues. V was clipped by 4 bases and J by 4 bases, with 14 bases between them. Germline V lookup: CDR1 SGHAT, CDR2 FQNNGV. The CDR3 DNA sequence: TGTGCCAGCAGCTCTGTGGGAGGACGATACAATGAGCAGTTCTTC. It is translated as CASSSVGGRYNEQFF.

This chain's CDR3 is CASSVWQGSNQPQHF. In DNA, the CDR3 is TGTGCCAGCAGTGTATGGCAGGGTAGCAATCAGCCCCAGCATTTT. The chain is built from TRBV6-1 and TRBJ1-5; a weak D match, TRBD1 (5 bases). This CDR3 region has 15 residues. V lost 4 bases and J 0 bases, leaving 10 bases between the germline ends. Germline CDR1 MNHNS, CDR2 SASEGT.

The rearrangement uses TRBV7-9 and TRBJ2-2, with D possibly matching TRBD1 (5 bases). CDR3 length equals 13 residues. The ends were cut back, 2 bases at V and 7 bases at J, with 8 bases in the middle. The V gene's germline CDR1 is SEHNR and CDR2 FQNEAQ (reference sequence). The CDR3 nucleotides are TGTGCCAGCAGCTTACGTGACAGCGGGGAGCTGTTTTTT. Amino acids: CASSLRDSGELFF. Complete variable domain (other parts from reference TRBV7-9 and TRBJ2-2): DTGVSQNPRHKITKRGQNVTFRCDPISEHNRLYWYRQTLGQGPEFLTYFQNEAQLEKSRLLSDRFSAERPKGSFSTLEIQRTEQGDSAMYLCASSLRDSGELFFGEGSRLTVL.

The table lists this clone with a few counts. The genes are TRBV6-1 and TRBJ2-5; D is perhaps TRBD1 (5 bases). Per germline, CDR1 MNHNS and CDR2 SASEGT. V gave up 4 bases and J gave up 4 bases, with 13 bases separating them. The CDR3 is 14 amino acids. CDR3 in DNA: TGTGCCAGCAGTGTTTTGACAGCTCTAGAGACCCAGTACTTC. Residues: CASSVLTALETQYF.

The chain combines TRBV5-5 with TRBJ1-3; TRBD1 might be the D (6 bases). The germline CDR1 and CDR2 sequences are SGHKS and YYEKEE (reference sequence). This CDR3 contains 16 residues. The germline V and J ends were trimmed by 3 bases and 0 bases, with 13 bases remaining between them. The CDR3 sequence is CASSYLQGSSGNTIYF. Written as DNA, the CDR3 is TGTGCCAGCAGCTATTTACAGGGATCCTCTGGAAACACCATATATTTT. Variable domain in full (rest from reference TRBV5-5 and TRBJ1-3): DAGVTQSPTHLIKTRGQQVTLRCSPISGHKSVSWYQQVLGQGPQFIFQYYEKEERGRGNFPDRFSARQFPNYSSELNVNALLLGDSALYLCASSYLQGSSGNTIYFGEGSWLTVV.

V usage is TRBV6-4 and J usage is TRBJ2-7, with 10 bases matching TRBD2. Germline V gives CDR1 MRHNA, CDR2 SNTAGT. This CDR3 region has 20 residues. V gave up 4 bases and J gave up 2 bases; unmatched junction bases: 20. CDR3 sequence reads: CASSVGVRGLAIGRTYEQYF. CDR3 DNA: TGTGCCAGCAGTGTGGGGGTCAGGGGACTAGCGATCGGAAGGACCTACGAGCAGTACTTC.

The rearrangement links TRBV6-1 to TRBJ1-5; weak D call: TRBD1 (5 bases). The CDR3 has 12 amino acids. The V gene lost 11 bases and the J gene lost 5 bases, with 13 bases spanning the gap. Germline CDR1 reads MNHNS; CDR2 reads SASEGT. CDR3 bases: TGTGCCTCTTTGACAGATTATCAGCCCCAGCATTTT. As protein: CASLTDYQPQHF.

This sequence joins TRBV29-1 and TRBJ2-2; a possible D gene is TRBD1 (6 bases). Germline V gene data show CDR1 as SQVTM and CDR2 as ANQGSEA. The CDR3 covers 16 residues. Trimming took 4 bases from V and 0 from J, leaving 15 bases between them. CDR3 sequence (DNA): TGCAGCGTTGCCCGTACAGGGAACGCGAACACCGGGGAGCTGTTTTTT. This codes for CSVARTGNANTGELFF.

This chain uses TRBV5-4 with TRBJ1-5; 8 bases are shared with TRBD1. V was clipped by 5 bases and J by 0 bases; unmatched bases: 4. This CDR3 comprises 15 residues. Germline V CDR1 and CDR2: SGHNT, YYREEE (reference sequence). The chain's CDR3 is CASRPGGYSNQPQHF. The CDR3 DNA is TGTGCCAGCAGACCAGGGGGCTATAGCAATCAGCCCCAGCATTTT.

The chain couples TRBV6-5 to TRBJ1-2; D gene uncertain. The germline CDR1 and CDR2 sequences are MNHEY and SVGAGI. The CDR3 extends over 14 amino acids. The V end lost 5 bases, the J end lost 0 bases, and 10 bases lay between the germline ends. CDR3 sequence: CASSTREPNYGYTF. The CDR3 DNA follows: TGTGCCAGCAGTACCCGGGAGCCTAACTATGGCTACACCTTC.

This clone was detected once. J is TRBJ2-5 and V is TRBV30; the match to TRBD1 covers 7 bases. Looked up from germline, CDR1 is GTSNPN and CDR2 is SVGIG (reference sequence). Germline trimming cut 0 bases from V and 0 bases from J; bases unmatched to any gene: 10. The CDR3 is 17 residues long. CDR3 sequence (DNA): TGTGCCTGGAGTGTACAGGGGTTCCAGGCCAACCAAGAGACCCAGTACTTC. This codes for CAWSVQGFQANQETQYF.

CDR3 nucleotide sequence: TGTGCCAGCAGCGTAGCGGAACAGGGACAGCCCCAGCATTTT. Its protein product is CASSVAEQGQPQHF. This chain uses TRBV9 with TRBJ1-5; tentatively, D is TRBD1 (6 bases). V shed 0 bases and J shed 7 bases, with 11 bases lying between them. The CDR3 spans 14 residues. Germline V CDR1 and CDR2: SGDLS, YYNGEE.

This clone was counted ten times or more. The J gene is TRBJ2-7, the V gene TRBV4-2, with 10 bases aligning to TRBD1. CDR3 size: 15 residues. CDR1 LGHNA and CDR2 YNFKEQ come from the germline V gene. The J segment lost 1 base and the V segment lost 3 bases, leaving 3 bases of the junction unmatched. CDR3 in amino acids: CASSHGQGDSYEQYF. CDR3 nucleotides: TGTGCCAGCAGCCACGGACAGGGGGATTCCTACGAGCAGTACTTC.

The genes are TRBV27 and TRBJ2-3; D is unresolved. This CDR3 spans 12 amino acids. Germline-derived CDR1 and CDR2 are MNHEY and SMNVEV (reference sequence). Trimming took off 6 bases at V and 1 base at J, with 5 bases between the two ends. CDR3 sequence: CASRTRTDTQYF. Here the CDR3 DNA reads TGTGCCAGCAGGACTCGCACAGATACGCAGTATTTT.

The V gene is TRBV5-1, the J gene TRBJ2-3, with unresolved D. Deletions cut 0 bases from V and 1 base from J, with 6 bases between. The CDR3 covers 14 residues. Germline CDR1 and CDR2: SGHRS and YFSETQ. The CDR3 nucleotides are TGCGCCAGCAGCTTGGGCAGTGGCACAGATACGCAGTATTTT. Amino acid sequence: CASSLGSGTDTQYF.

In regard to this clone: This CDR3 is also generated by other DNA sequences in the sample. This chain uses TRBV11-3 with TRBJ1-1; D not resolved. V was cut by 0 bases and J by 3 bases, with 5 bases left in between. Looked up from germline, CDR1 is SGHNT and CDR2 is YENEEA. CDR3 length equals 13 residues. The CDR3: CASSLDRDTEAFF. In DNA, the CDR3 is TGTGCCAGCAGCTTAGATCGTGACACTGAAGCTTTCTTT. The full variable domain, in which reference TRBV11-3 and TRBJ1-1 provide the parts outside the CDR3, is EAGVVQSPRYKIIEKKQPVAFWCNPISGHNTLYWYLQNLGQGPELLIRYENEEAVDDSQLPKDRFSAERLKGVDSTLKIQPAELGDSAVYLCASSLDRDTEAFFGQGTRLTVV.

The rearrangement joins TRBV4-3 to TRBJ2-3; a weak D match, TRBD2 (7 bases). The CDR3 consists of 15 residues. Germline V gives CDR1 LGHNA, CDR2 YSLEER. V was pared by 0 bases and J by 3 bases, with 10 bases between. The CDR3 DNA follows: TGCGCCAGCAGCCAAGACGCGGGGGCAACAGATACGCAGTATTTT. It translates to CASSQDAGATDTQYF.

V gene TRBV6-1 combines with J gene TRBJ2-7, with 7 bases fitting TRBD1. The germline CDR1 and CDR2 sequences are MNHNS and SASEGT. CDR3 size: 12 residues. V was pared by 6 bases and J by 5 bases, with 4 bases of the junction left unmatched. The CDR3 DNA reads as TGTGCCAGCAGAGCTACAGGGGACGAGCAGTACTTC. Translating gives CASRATGDEQYF.

This chain connects TRBV5-1 to TRBJ2-3; TRBD2 agrees at 8 bases. The CDR3 contains 17 residues. The germline V gene encodes CDR1 SGHRS and CDR2 YFSETQ. The J segment lost 2 bases and the V segment lost 4 bases, leaving 12 bases of the junction unmatched. CDR3 protein: CASSQRVAGGLTDTQYF. CDR3 bases: TGCGCCAGCAGCCAACGTGTCGCGGGGGGCCTCACAGATACGCAGTATTTT.

The rearrangement uses TRBV5-6 and TRBJ2-7; 9 bases are shared with TRBD2. CDR1 SGHDT and CDR2 YYEEEE come from the germline V gene. Trimming at V came to 4 bases and at J to 4 bases, leaving 6 bases not matched to a gene. The CDR3 consists of 14 residues. The CDR3 loop reads CASSVSGRPYEQYF. The CDR3 DNA reads as TGTGCCAGCAGCGTGAGCGGGAGGCCATACGAGCAGTACTTC.